The clone carrying this T cell receptor beta chain was seen once. The naive CD8 fraction comprised CD45RO-negative cells positively selected for CCR7 and excluded terminally differentiated effector memory CD45RA+ cells. Germline V lookup: CDR1 MNHEY, CDR2 SMNVEV (reference sequence). V dropped 5 bases and J dropped 7 bases, with 15 bases sitting between them. The CDR3 is made up of 14 amino acids. Clones were sequenced by immunoSEQ multiplex PCR, and TCRdb holds only the in-frame ones, with some missing. The table includes around 700,000 clones, 90% to 95% detected once. This sample was taken from a study of shared clonotypes between healthy human individuals.

The receptor was isolated from a young man in good health. Specimen: naive CD8+ T cells sorted from blood. This chain links TRBV27 with TRBJ2-1; D tentatively reads TRBD1 or TRBD2 (5 bases each). The CDR3 region is CASSGWGRVNEQFF. The DNA for the CDR3 is TGTGCCAGCAGTGGATGGGGGAGAGTAAATGAGCAGTTCTTC.